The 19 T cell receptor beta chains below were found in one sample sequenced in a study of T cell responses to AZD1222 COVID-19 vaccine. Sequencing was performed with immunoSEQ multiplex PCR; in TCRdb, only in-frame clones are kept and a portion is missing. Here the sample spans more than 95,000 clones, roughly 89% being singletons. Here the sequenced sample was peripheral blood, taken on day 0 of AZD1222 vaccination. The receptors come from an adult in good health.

CDR3 residues: CASSFEGWQPQHF. The DNA for the CDR3 is TGTGCCAGCAGTTTTGAGGGTTGGCAGCCCCAGCATTTT. The chain is built from TRBV27 and TRBJ1-5; D is unclear. Germline V gives CDR1 MNHEY, CDR2 SMNVEV (reference sequence). The CDR3 contains 13 residues. V lost 3 bases, J lost 7 bases, and 10 bases lay in between.

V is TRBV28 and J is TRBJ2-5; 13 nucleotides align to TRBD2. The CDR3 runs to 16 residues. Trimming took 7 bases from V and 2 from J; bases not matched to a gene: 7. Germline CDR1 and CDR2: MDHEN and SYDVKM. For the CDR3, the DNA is TGTGCCAGCAATTTCGGGACTAGCGGGAAGCAAGAGACCCAGTACTTC. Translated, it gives CASNFGTSGKQETQYF.

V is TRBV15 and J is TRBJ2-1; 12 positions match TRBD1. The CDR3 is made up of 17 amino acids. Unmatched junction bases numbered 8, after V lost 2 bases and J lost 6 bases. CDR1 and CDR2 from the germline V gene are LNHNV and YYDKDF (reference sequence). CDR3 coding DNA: TGTGCCACCAGCAGACTCCCGGGACAGGGGGCTACCAATGAGCAGTTCTTC. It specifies CATSRLPGQGATNEQFF.

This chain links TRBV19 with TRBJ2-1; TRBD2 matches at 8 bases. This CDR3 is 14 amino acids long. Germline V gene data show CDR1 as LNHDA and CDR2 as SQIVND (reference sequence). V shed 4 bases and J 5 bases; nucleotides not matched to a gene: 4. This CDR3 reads CASSRAGANNEQFF. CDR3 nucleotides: TGTGCCAGTAGTAGAGCGGGGGCAAACAATGAGCAGTTCTTC.

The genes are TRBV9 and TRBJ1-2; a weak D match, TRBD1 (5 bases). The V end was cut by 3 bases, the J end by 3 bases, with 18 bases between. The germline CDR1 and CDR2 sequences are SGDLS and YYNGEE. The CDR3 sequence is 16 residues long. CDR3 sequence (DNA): TGTGCCAGCAGCGCCGGAGGGACGGCCCCCTACTATGGCTACACCTTC. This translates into CASSAGGTAPYYGYTF.

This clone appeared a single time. CDR3 sequence reads: CSASRSSYNEQFF. CDR3 bases: TGCAGTGCTAGTCGGAGCTCCTACAATGAGCAGTTCTTC. The rearrangement links TRBV20-1 to TRBJ2-1; D gene uncertain. Germline V lookup: CDR1 DFQATT, CDR2 SNEGSKA (reference sequence). The length of the CDR3 is 13 residues. The V end lost 3 bases, the J end lost 0 bases, and 6 bases lay between the germline ends.

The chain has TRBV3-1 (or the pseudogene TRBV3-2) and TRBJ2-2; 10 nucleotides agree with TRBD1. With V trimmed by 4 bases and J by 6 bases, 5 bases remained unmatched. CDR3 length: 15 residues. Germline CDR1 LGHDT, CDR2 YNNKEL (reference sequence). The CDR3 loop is CASSPGQGWAGELFF. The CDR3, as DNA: TGTGCCAGCAGCCCGGGACAGGGGTGGGCCGGGGAGCTGTTTTTT.

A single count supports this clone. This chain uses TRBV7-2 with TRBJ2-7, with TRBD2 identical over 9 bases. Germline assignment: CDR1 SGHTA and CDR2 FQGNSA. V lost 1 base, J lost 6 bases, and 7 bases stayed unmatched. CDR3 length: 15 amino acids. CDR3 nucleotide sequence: TGTGCCAGCAGCTTAGGTGCGGGGGGGCCCATCGAGCAGTACTTC. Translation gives CASSLGAGGPIEQYF. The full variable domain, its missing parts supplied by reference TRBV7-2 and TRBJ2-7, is GAGVSQSPSNKVTEKGKDVELRCDPISGHTALYWYRQSLGQGLEFLIYFQGNSAPDKSGLPSDRFSAERTGGSVSTLTIQRTQQEDSAVYLCASSLGAGGPIEQYFGPGTRLTVT.

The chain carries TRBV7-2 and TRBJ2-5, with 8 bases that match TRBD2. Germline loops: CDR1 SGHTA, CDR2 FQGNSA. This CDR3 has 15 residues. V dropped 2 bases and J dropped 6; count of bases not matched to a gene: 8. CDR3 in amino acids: CASSLSLAGGKTQYF. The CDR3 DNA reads TGTGCCAGCAGCTTATCGCTAGCGGGCGGGAAGACCCAGTACTTC.

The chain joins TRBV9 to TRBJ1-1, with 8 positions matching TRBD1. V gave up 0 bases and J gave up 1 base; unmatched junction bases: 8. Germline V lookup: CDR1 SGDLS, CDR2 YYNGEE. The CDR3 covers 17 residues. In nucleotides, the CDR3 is TGTGCCAGCAGCGTAGGACCCAGGACAGGGCAGAACACTGAAGCTTTCTTT. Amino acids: CASSVGPRTGQNTEAFF.

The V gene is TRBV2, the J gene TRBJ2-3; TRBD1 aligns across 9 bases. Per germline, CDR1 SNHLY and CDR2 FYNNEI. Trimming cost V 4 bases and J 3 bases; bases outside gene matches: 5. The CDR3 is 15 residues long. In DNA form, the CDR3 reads TGTGCCAGCAGTGGGGACAGGGTGGGAACAGATACGCAGTATTTT. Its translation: CASSGDRVGTDTQYF.

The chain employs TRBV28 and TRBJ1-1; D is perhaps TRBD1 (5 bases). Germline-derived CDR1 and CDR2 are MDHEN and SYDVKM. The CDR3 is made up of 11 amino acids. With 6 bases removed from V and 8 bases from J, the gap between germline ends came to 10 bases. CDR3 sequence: CASSGTQEAFF. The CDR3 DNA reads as TGTGCCAGCAGCGGGACTCAGGAAGCTTTCTTT.

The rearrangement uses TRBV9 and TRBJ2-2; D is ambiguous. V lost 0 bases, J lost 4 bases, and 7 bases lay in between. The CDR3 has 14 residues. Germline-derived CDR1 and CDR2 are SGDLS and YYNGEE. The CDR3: CASSVGYATGELFF. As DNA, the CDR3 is TGTGCCAGCAGCGTAGGGTATGCCACCGGGGAGCTGTTTTTT.

The CDR3 region is CASGYGGGRPIQPQHF. For the CDR3, the DNA is TGTGCCAGCGGTTATGGGGGGGGGCGGCCTATTCAGCCCCAGCATTTT. The V gene is TRBV28, the J gene TRBJ1-5; maybe TRBD1 (6 bases). Germline V gene data show CDR1 as MDHEN and CDR2 as SYDVKM. CDR3 length equals 16 residues. Trimming left V 8 bases short and J 6 bases short, with 23 bases between.

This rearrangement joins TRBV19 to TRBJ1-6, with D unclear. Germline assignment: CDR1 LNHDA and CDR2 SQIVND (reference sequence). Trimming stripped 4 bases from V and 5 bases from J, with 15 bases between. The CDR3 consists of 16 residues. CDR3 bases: TGTGCCAGTAGTACCCCCGCCGGAGTCGATAATTCACCCCTCCACTTT. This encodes CASSTPAGVDNSPLHF.

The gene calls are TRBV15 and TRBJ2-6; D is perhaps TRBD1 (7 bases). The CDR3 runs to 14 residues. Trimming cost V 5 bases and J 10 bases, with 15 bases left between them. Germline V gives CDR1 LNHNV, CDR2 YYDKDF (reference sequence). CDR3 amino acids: CATSAGGLWNVLTF. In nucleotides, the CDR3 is TGTGCCACCAGCGCAGGGGGGCTTTGGAACGTCCTGACTTTC.

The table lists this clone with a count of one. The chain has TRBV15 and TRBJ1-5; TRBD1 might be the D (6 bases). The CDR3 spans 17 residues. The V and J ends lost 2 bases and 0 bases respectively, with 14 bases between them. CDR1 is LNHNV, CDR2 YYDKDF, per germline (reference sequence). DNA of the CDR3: TGTGCCACCAGCAGACAGGGGACCTCCTATAGCAATCAGCCCCAGCATTTT. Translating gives CATSRQGTSYSNQPQHF.

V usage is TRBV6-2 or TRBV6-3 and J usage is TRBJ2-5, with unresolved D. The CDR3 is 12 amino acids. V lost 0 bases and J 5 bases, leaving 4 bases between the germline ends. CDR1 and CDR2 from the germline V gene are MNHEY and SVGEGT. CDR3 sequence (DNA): TGTGCCAGCAGTTACTCTGGGGAGACCCAGTACTTC. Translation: CASSYSGETQYF.

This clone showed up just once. The CDR3 here is CASSTGQGLNQPQHF. The CDR3 coding sequence is TGTGCCAGCTCAACGGGACAGGGCCTCAATCAGCCCCAGCATTTT. The V call is TRBV28, the J call TRBJ1-5, with 9 bases that match TRBD1. This CDR3 comprises 15 residues. Germline loops: CDR1 MDHEN, CDR2 SYDVKM. The ends lost 8 bases at V and 3 bases at J; junction bases unmatched: 8.